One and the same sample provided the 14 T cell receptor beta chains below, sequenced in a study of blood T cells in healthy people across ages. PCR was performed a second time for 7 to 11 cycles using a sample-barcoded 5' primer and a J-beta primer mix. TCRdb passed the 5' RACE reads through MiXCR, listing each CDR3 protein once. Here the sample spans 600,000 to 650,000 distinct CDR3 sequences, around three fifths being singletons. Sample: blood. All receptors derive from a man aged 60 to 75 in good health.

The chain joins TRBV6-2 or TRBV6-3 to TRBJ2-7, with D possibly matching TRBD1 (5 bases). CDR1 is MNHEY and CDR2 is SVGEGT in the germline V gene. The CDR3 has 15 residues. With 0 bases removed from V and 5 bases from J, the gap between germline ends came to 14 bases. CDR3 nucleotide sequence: TGTGCCAGCAGTTACTCTCTGCAGGGTAAAAACGAGCAGTACTTC. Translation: CASSYSLQGKNEQYF.

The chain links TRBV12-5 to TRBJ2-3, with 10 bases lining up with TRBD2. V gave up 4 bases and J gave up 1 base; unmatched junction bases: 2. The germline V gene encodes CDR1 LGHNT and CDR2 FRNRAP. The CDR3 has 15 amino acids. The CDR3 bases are TGTGCTAGTGGTTGGGGGACTAGCGGCACAGATACGCAGTATTTT. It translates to CASGWGTSGTDTQYF.

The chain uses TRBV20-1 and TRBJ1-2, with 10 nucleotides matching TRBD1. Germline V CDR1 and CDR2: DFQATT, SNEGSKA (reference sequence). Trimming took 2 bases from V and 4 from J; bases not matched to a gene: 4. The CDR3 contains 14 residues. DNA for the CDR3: TGCAGTGCTAGACTGGACAGGGGGTCCTATGGCTACACCTTC. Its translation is CSARLDRGSYGYTF.

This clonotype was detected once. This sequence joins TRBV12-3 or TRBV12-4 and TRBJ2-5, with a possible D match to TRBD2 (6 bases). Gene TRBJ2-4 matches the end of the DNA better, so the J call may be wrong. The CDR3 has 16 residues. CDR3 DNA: TGTGCCAGCAGTCCGAATTTTAAACTCTGGGGAGGCATTCAGTACTTC. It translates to CASSPNFKLWGGIQYF.

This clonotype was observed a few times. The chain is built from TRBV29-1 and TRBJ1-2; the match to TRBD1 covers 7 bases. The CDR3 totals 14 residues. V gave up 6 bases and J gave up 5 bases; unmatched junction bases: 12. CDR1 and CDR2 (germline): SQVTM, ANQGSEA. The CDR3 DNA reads TGCAGCGTCCCGTCGAGTGCAGGGGGTTATGGCTACACCTTC. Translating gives CSVPSSAGGYGYTF.

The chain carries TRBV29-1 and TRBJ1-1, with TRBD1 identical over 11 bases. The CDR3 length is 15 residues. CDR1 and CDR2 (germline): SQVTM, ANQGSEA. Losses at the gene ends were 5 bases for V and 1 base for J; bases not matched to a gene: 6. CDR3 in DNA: TGCAGCGTTCGAGGACAGGGGGCCCCGAACACTGAAGCTTTCTTT. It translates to CSVRGQGAPNTEAFF.

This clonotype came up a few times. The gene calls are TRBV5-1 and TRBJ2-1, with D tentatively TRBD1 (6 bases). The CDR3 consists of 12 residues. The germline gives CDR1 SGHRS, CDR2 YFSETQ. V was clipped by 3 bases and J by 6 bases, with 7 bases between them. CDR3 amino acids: CASSSDSNEQFF. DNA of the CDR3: TGCGCCAGCAGCTCGGACAGCAATGAGCAGTTCTTC.

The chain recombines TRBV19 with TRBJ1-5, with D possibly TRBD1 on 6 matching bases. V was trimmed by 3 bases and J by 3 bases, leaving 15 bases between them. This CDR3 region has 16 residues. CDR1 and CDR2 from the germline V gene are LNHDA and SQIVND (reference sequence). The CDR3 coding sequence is TGTGCCAGTAGTATGGGATTCGAGGGACACAATCAGCCCCAGCATTTT. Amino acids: CASSMGFEGHNQPQHF.

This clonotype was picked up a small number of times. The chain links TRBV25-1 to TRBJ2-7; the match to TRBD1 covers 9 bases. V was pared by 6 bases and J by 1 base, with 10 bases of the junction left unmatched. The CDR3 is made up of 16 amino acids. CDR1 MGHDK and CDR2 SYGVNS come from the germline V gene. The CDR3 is CASSRATGQGSYEQYF. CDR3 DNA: TGTGCCAGCAGCCGGGCTACAGGACAGGGGTCCTACGAGCAGTACTTC.

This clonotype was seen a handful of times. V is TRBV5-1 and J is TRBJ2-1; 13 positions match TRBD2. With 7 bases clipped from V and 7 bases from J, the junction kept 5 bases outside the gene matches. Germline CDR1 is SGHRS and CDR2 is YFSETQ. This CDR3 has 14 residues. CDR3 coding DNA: TGCGCCAGCCGCACTAGCGGGGGGGTTAATGAGCAGTTCTTC. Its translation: CASRTSGGVNEQFF.

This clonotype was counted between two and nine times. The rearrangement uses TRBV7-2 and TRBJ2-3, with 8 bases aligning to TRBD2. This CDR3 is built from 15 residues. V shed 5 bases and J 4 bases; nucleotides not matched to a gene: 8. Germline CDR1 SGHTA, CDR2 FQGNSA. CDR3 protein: CASSQKAGDSDTQYF. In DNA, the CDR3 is TGTGCCAGCAGCCAGAAAGCGGGGGACTCAGATACGCAGTATTTT.

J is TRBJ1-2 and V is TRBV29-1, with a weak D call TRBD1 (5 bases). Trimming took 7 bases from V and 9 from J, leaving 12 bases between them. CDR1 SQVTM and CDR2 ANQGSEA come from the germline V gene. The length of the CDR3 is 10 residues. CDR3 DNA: TGCAGCGCCACCGGGGGTAGCTACACCTTC. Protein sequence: CSATGGSYTF.

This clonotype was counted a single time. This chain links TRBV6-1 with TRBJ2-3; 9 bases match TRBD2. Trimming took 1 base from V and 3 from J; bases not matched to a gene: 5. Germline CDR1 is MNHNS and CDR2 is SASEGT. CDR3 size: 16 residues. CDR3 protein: CASSEGGGGATDTQYF. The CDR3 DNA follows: TGTGCCAGCAGTGAAGGGGGCGGGGGGGCTACAGATACGCAGTATTTT.

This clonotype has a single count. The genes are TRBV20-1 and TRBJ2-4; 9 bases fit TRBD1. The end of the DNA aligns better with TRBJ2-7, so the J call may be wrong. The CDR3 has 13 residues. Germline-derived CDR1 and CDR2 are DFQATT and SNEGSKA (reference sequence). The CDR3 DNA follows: TGCAGTGCTACCCGGGACAGGGCCTACGAGCAGTACTTC. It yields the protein CSATRDRAYEQYF.